Presented here are 14 T cell receptor beta chains from one specimen sequenced in a study of T cell responses to AZD1222 COVID-19 vaccine. Profiling relied on immunoSEQ multiplex PCR, and the TCRdb table lists in-frame clones only, not all of them. The table records 110,000 to 150,000 clones, more than 90% of them present only once. The sample consisted of peripheral blood, taken on day 0 of AZD1222 vaccination. The receptors were gathered from an adult in good health.

The rearrangement uses TRBV29-1 and TRBJ1-1; a weak D match, TRBD1 (6 bases). Trimming removed 7 bases from V and 3 bases from J, with 9 bases in between. The CDR3 runs 11 residues. Per germline, CDR1 SQVTM and CDR2 ANQGSEA. The CDR3 is CSGGGDTEAFF. The CDR3 region has the DNA TGCAGCGGAGGGGGGGACACTGAAGCTTTCTTT. The full variable domain, in which reference TRBV29-1 and TRBJ1-1 provide the parts outside the CDR3, is SAVISQKPSRDICQRGTSLTIQCQVDSQVTMMFWYRQQPGQSLTLIATANQGSEATYESGFVIDKFPISRPNLTFSTLTVSNMSPEDSSIYLCSGGGDTEAFFGQGTRLTVV.

This chain connects TRBV18 to TRBJ2-3; D gene ambiguous. Germline V gene data show CDR1 as KGHSH and CDR2 as LQKENI. This CDR3 contains 15 residues. Trimming took 5 bases from V and 1 from J, leaving 13 bases between them. The CDR3: CASSSTGVGTDTQYF. The CDR3 DNA is TGTGCCAGCTCATCGACGGGTGTGGGCACAGATACGCAGTATTTT.

This clone was detected only once. The chain uses TRBV12-3 or TRBV12-4 and TRBJ2-5; D remains unclear. This CDR3 spans 12 amino acids. V was clipped by 2 bases and J by 7 bases, with 8 bases between them. CDR3 DNA: TGTGCCAGCAGTTTATCCGGAGTGACCCAGTACTTC. This sequence encodes CASSLSGVTQYF.

The gene calls are TRBV6-2 or TRBV6-3 and TRBJ1-1; 9 positions agree with TRBD1. With 6 bases clipped from V and 5 bases from J, the junction kept 4 bases outside the gene matches. The CDR3 runs 13 residues. Germline loops: CDR1 MNHEY, CDR2 SVGEGT. The CDR3 here is CASSQDRGTEAFF. The CDR3 coding sequence is TGTGCCAGCAGCCAGGACAGGGGTACTGAAGCTTTCTTT.

The rearrangement uses TRBV4-1 and TRBJ2-7; TRBD2 might be the D (5 bases). Germline V lookup: CDR1 MGHRA, CDR2 YSYEKL. The CDR3 loop spans 17 amino acids. V was shortened by 2 bases and J by 0 bases, with 17 bases between the two germline ends. The chain's CDR3 is CASSQRPGGHSSYEQYF. Here the CDR3 DNA reads TGCGCCAGCAGCCAACGGCCTGGCGGGCATAGCTCCTACGAGCAGTACTTC.

The genes are TRBV4-1 and TRBJ2-5; tentatively, D is TRBD1 (5 bases). V was pared by 4 bases and J by 5 bases, with 11 bases between. The CDR3 consists of 13 residues. Looked up from germline, CDR1 is MGHRA and CDR2 is YSYEKL. CDR3 sequence: CASSLAGPETQYF. For the CDR3, the DNA is TGCGCCAGCAGCCTGGCAGGGCCGGAGACCCAGTACTTC.

This clone was seen only once. The V and J genes are TRBV5-1 and TRBJ2-1; 9 bases are a match to TRBD2. The length of the CDR3 is 17 residues. Trimming at V came to 0 bases and at J to 5 bases, leaving 9 bases not matched to a gene. Per the germline V gene, CDR1 is SGHRS and CDR2 is YFSETQ. The CDR3 is CASSLAFRTSVNNEQFF. The CDR3 nucleotides are TGCGCCAGCAGCTTGGCTTTTAGGACTAGCGTTAACAATGAGCAGTTCTTC.

CDR3 sequence (DNA): TGTGCCAGCAGTATACCGGGACAGGGGTACAATGAGCAGTTCTTC. Protein sequence: CASSIPGQGYNEQFF. The chain couples TRBV28 to TRBJ2-1; 10 nucleotides align to TRBD1. J was trimmed by 4 bases and V by 5 bases; bases with no gene match: 5. This CDR3 comprises 15 residues. Germline V CDR1 and CDR2: MDHEN, SYDVKM.

A note on this clone: This same CDR3 is encoded by further DNA sequences in the sample. This chain connects TRBV7-9 to TRBJ1-1, with a possible D match to TRBD1 (6 bases). Germline loops: CDR1 SEHNR, CDR2 FQNEAQ (reference sequence). The CDR3 spans 14 residues. The V end was cut by 3 bases, the J end by 4 bases, with 12 bases between. The CDR3 DNA sequence: TGTGCCAGCAGCTTTGAGGGGGTGGGCACTGAAGCTTTCTTT. Protein product: CASSFEGVGTEAFF.

The chain couples TRBV10-3 to TRBJ2-7; 7 bases map to TRBD1. The CDR3 extends over 14 amino acids. Per germline, CDR1 ENHRY and CDR2 SYGVKD. The V gene end was trimmed by 4 bases and the J gene end by 4 bases; junction bases not matched to a gene: 7. The CDR3 sequence is CAISGDSGGYEQYF. CDR3 coding DNA: TGTGCCATCAGTGGGGACAGTGGTGGGTACGAGCAGTACTTC.

V gene TRBV11-2 combines with J gene TRBJ1-4; 10 bases match TRBD1. The germline V gene has CDR1 SGHAT and CDR2 FQNNGV. The CDR3 spans 16 residues. J was trimmed by 8 bases and V by 5 bases; bases with no gene match: 11. Here the CDR3 reads CASSVTDRGRGEKLFF. CDR3 coding DNA: TGTGCCAGCAGCGTTACGGACAGGGGGAGAGGGGAAAAACTGTTTTTT. The full variable domain, its missing parts supplied by reference TRBV11-2 and TRBJ1-4, is EAGVAQSPRYKIIEKRQSVAFWCNPISGHATLYWYQQILGQGPKLLIQFQNNGVVDDSQLPKDRFSAERLKGVDSTLKIQPAKLEDSAVYLCASSVTDRGRGEKLFFGSGTQLSVL.

The chain links TRBV2 to TRBJ2-6; TRBD1 matches 7 bases. The CDR3 totals 15 residues. CDR1 is SNHLY and CDR2 is FYNNEI in the germline V gene. V lost 6 bases and J lost 4; bases outside the gene matches: 6. The CDR3 is CASRDRLIGANVLTF. CDR3 nucleotide sequence: TGTGCCAGCAGGGACAGGCTGATCGGGGCCAACGTCCTGACTTTC.

The chain links TRBV5-4 to TRBJ2-2, with TRBD2 identical over 10 bases. Trimming took 4 bases from V and 3 from J; bases not matched to a gene: 6. The CDR3 sequence is 16 residues long. CDR1 and CDR2 (germline): SGHNT, YYREEE (reference sequence). The CDR3 sequence: CASSGLAGVDTGELFF. In DNA, the CDR3 is TGTGCCAGCAGCGGTCTAGCGGGAGTTGACACCGGGGAGCTGTTTTTT.

The chain couples TRBV5-1 to TRBJ1-1, with D possibly matching TRBD1 (5 bases). CDR1 SGHRS and CDR2 YFSETQ come from the germline V gene. The CDR3 is made up of 13 amino acids. Trimming took off 6 bases at V and 3 bases at J, with 12 bases between the two ends. This CDR3 reads CASKQVGYTEAFF. The CDR3 DNA reads TGCGCCAGCAAACAGGTAGGGTACACTGAAGCTTTCTTT.